This T cell receptor beta chain was observed in a study of blood T cell repertoires in COVID-19. Per the authors' pipeline: By means of reference gene primer amplification, nucleated cell counts were estimated. The data were produced by immunoSEQ multiplex PCR, yet TCRdb's version contains in-frame clones alone and is incomplete. The V and J calls and the clone size are those of that table, but D and trimming were determined from the DNA. The sample lists 280,000 or so clones, around 91% occurring once. CDR3 length: 14 amino acids. Germline loops: CDR1 KGHSH, CDR2 LQKENI. The J segment lost 3 bases and the V segment lost 3 bases, leaving 4 bases of the junction unmatched.

The genes are TRBV18 and TRBJ2-5, with 7 bases aligning to TRBD1. Sequencing used PBMCs or T cells enriched from blood (not recorded which). This sequence originates from a woman aged 18-29 years with acute COVID-19. The CDR3, as DNA: TGTGCCAGCTCACCTGTGACAGGGAAAGAGACCCAGTACTTC. This gives the protein CASSPVTGKETQYF.